This T cell receptor (beta chain) is from a study of CD8 T cells in Susac syndrome. Findings and caveats of the study: Peak Susac CD8+ clonal expansion was seen in TEMRA cells and active patients.

Comment on this clonotype: Its specificity is not known.

Diagnostic criteria defined recently for definite or probable disease were met by the Susac syndrome patients. The RNA, roughly 0.45 to 1 ug, was put through reverse transcription using random hexamers. TCRdb re-called the immunoSEQ multiplex PCR reads through MiXCR, storing one row per CDR3 protein. The sample yields 65,000 to 85,000 distinct CDR3 sequences, approximately 94% seen once. Trimming left V 1 base short and J 1 base short, with 11 bases between. Germline V gene data show CDR1 as LGHNA and CDR2 as YSLEER. This CDR3 has 15 amino acids. Sequencing used CD8+ T cells from PBMCs. The chain is built from TRBV4-3 and TRBJ2-7, with D perhaps matching TRBD2 (6 bases). The TCR originated in a human donor with Susac syndrome. The CDR3 DNA is TGCGCCAGCAGCCAAGCCGGCGGGGCTTCCTACGAGCAGTACTTC. Its translation is CASSQAGGASYEQYF.